These 32 T cell receptor beta chains were all obtained from the same sample, sequenced in a study of lymphopenia after photon versus proton radiotherapy. Clones were sequenced by immunoSEQ multiplex PCR, and TCRdb holds only the in-frame ones, with some missing. This table holds around 150,000 clones, roughly nine tenths found once. Sequencing used peripheral blood, obtained from a patient treated with photon-based radiotherapy. All receptors derive from a man over 45 with gastric cancer.

The chain links TRBV5-1 to TRBJ2-7; no definite D call. This CDR3 is built from 17 residues. Trimming took off 4 bases at V and 2 bases at J, with 22 bases between the two ends. CDR1 is SGHRS and CDR2 is YFSETQ in the germline V gene. In DNA, the CDR3 is TGCGCCAGCAGCCCCGGACCGGTCCGCTGGAGACCCTACGAGCAGTACTTC. As protein: CASSPGPVRWRPYEQYF.

This clone was seen a few times. V is TRBV6-5 and J is TRBJ1-2; D unresolved. Germline V CDR1 and CDR2: MNHEY, SVGAGI. The length of the CDR3 is 14 residues. The V end lost 11 bases, the J end lost 8 bases, and 24 bases lay between the germline ends. CDR3 residues: CAVAGQPVVGGYTF. In nucleotides, the CDR3 is TGTGCCGTTGCCGGGCAGCCTGTTGTGGGAGGCTACACCTTC.

The rearrangement uses TRBV9 and TRBJ2-7, with D perhaps matching TRBD1 (6 bases). From germline, CDR1 is SGDLS and CDR2 YYNGEE. V was cut by 3 bases and J by 0 bases, with 7 bases left in between. The length of the CDR3 is 13 residues. DNA of the CDR3: TGTGCCAGCAGCGAAGGGGGCTCCTACGAGCAGTACTTC. Translation: CASSEGGSYEQYF.

The chain couples TRBV6-5 to TRBJ2-4; TRBD1 matches 7 bases. CDR3 size: 14 residues. Unmatched junction bases numbered 4, after V lost 5 bases and J lost 3 bases. Germline lookup yields CDR1 MNHEY and CDR2 SVGAGI. CDR3 DNA sequence: TGTGCCAGCAGTCCAGACAGGGACAAAAACATTCAGTACTTC. Translated: CASSPDRDKNIQYF.

V is TRBV7-9 and J is TRBJ2-1, with D hard to call. Germline loops: CDR1 SEHNR, CDR2 FQNEAQ (reference sequence). The V end was cut by 1 base, the J end by 10 bases, with 17 bases between. The CDR3 loop spans 15 amino acids. As DNA, the CDR3 is TGTGCCAGCAGCTTAGAAGGTTACGGCGGAAGGGAGCAGTTCTTC. Its translation is CASSLEGYGGREQFF.

This chain connects TRBV6-1 to TRBJ1-1; 7 bases are shared with TRBD1. The CDR3 has 15 amino acids. J was trimmed by 0 bases and V by 10 bases; bases with no gene match: 11. Germline loops: CDR1 MNHNS, CDR2 SASEGT. The CDR3 loop reads CATRGRGGLNTEAFF. The DNA of the CDR3 is TGTGCCACCAGGGGGAGGGGAGGGTTGAACACTGAAGCTTTCTTT.

This clone was seen once. V gene TRBV5-4 combines with J gene TRBJ2-1; 12 bases align to TRBD2. With V trimmed by 0 bases and J by 5 bases, 6 bases remained unmatched. This CDR3 has 17 amino acids. Per germline, CDR1 SGHNT and CDR2 YYREEE (reference sequence). The CDR3 DNA sequence: TGTGCCAGCAGCTTGGACCCTAGCGGGAGGGCCGACAATGAGCAGTTCTTC. Residues: CASSLDPSGRADNEQFF.

The chain employs TRBV28 and TRBJ2-7, with D hard to call. Germline CDR1 reads MDHEN; CDR2 reads SYDVKM. CDR3 length: 12 residues. V lost 4 bases and J 10 bases, leaving 14 bases between the germline ends. The CDR3 nucleotides read TGTGCCAGCAGTTACGGAACACGGAATCAGTACTTC. Protein sequence: CASSYGTRNQYF.

J is TRBJ1-2 and V is TRBV28; a weak D match, TRBD1 (6 bases). Trimming took 5 bases from V and 1 from J, leaving 20 bases between them. This CDR3 region has 17 residues. Per the germline V gene, CDR1 is MDHEN and CDR2 is SYDVKM. The CDR3 sequence is CASSPLGQGPHNYGYTF. CDR3 nucleotides: TGTGCCAGCAGTCCCCTCGGGCAGGGGCCCCATAACTATGGCTACACCTTC.

V usage is TRBV5-5 and J usage is TRBJ1-2; no clear D gene. Trimming shortened V by 1 base and J by 1 base, and 8 bases separated the two germline ends. Germline V lookup: CDR1 SGHKS, CDR2 YYEKEE (reference sequence). The CDR3 totals 14 residues. CDR3 in amino acids: CASSLRGDNYGYTF. The DNA of the CDR3 is TGTGCCAGCAGCTTGCGGGGAGATAACTATGGCTACACCTTC.

V is TRBV30 and J is TRBJ2-5, with D possibly matching TRBD2 (6 bases). Germline loops: CDR1 GTSNPN, CDR2 SVGIG (reference sequence). The germline V and J ends were trimmed by 0 bases and 2 bases, with 10 bases remaining between them. This CDR3 region has 14 residues. The CDR3, as DNA: TGTGCCTGGAGTGTACTTAGCGGTCAAGAGACCCAGTACTTC. Its translation is CAWSVLSGQETQYF. The entire variable domain, with the rest obtained from reference TRBV30 and TRBJ2-5, is as follows: SQTIHQWPATLVQPVGSPLSLECTVEGTSNPNLYWYRQAAGRGLQLLFYSVGIGQISSEVPQNLSASRPQDRQFILSSKKLLLSDSGFYLCAWSVLSGQETQYFGPGTRLLVL.

The chain joins TRBV7-9 to TRBJ1-2, with TRBD1 as a possible D gene (6 bases). Looked up from germline, CDR1 is SEHNR and CDR2 is FQNEAQ (reference sequence). The CDR3 length is 16 residues. The V gene lost 0 bases and the J gene lost 5 bases, with 16 bases spanning the gap. As DNA, the CDR3 is TGTGCCAGCAGCTTAGCGTCCTCACAGGGAAGGTATGGCTACACCTTC. Amino acids: CASSLASSQGRYGYTF.

The J gene is TRBJ2-1, the V gene TRBV10-3; D gene unclear. The germline V and J ends were trimmed by 3 bases and 9 bases, with 9 bases remaining between them. The CDR3 sequence is 12 residues long. The germline gives CDR1 ENHRY, CDR2 SYGVKD. The CDR3 sequence: CAISEAGGEQFF. Written as DNA, the CDR3 is TGTGCCATCAGTGAAGCAGGCGGTGAGCAGTTCTTC.

This clone was seen a handful of times. CDR3 sequence: CASSYRGSYSNQPQHF. The CDR3 nucleotides are TGTGCCAGCAGTTACCGGGGCAGCTATAGCAATCAGCCCCAGCATTTT. V gene TRBV27 combines with J gene TRBJ1-5; D is possibly TRBD1 (5 bases). The CDR3 is made up of 16 amino acids. Germline-derived CDR1 and CDR2 are MNHEY and SMNVEV (reference sequence). Deletions cut 4 bases from V and 0 bases from J, with 13 bases between.

The chain links TRBV5-1 to TRBJ2-7, with 9 bases that match TRBD1. The germline CDR1 and CDR2 sequences are SGHRS and YFSETQ. CDR3 size: 14 residues. The V gene end was trimmed by 4 bases and the J gene end by 6 bases; junction bases not matched to a gene: 8. The CDR3 protein is CASSPSTGGGEQYF. As DNA, the CDR3 is TGCGCCAGCAGCCCGTCGACAGGGGGTGGCGAGCAGTACTTC.

The rearrangement uses TRBV7-2 and TRBJ1-2; D gene uncertain. The V gene's germline CDR1 is SGHTA and CDR2 FQGNSA. This CDR3 comprises 14 residues. Trimming shortened V by 4 bases and J by 3 bases, and 12 bases separated the two germline ends. CDR3 nucleotide sequence: TGTGCCAGCAGCTCGGGCGGGGTCCACTATGGCTACACCTTC. Translated: CASSSGGVHYGYTF.

The chain employs TRBV4-2 and TRBJ2-7, with unresolved D. The germline CDR1 and CDR2 sequences are LGHNA and YNFKEQ. The CDR3 spans 14 residues. V was pared by 0 bases and J by 3 bases, with 9 bases between. CDR3 sequence reads: CASSQDRIDYEQYF. Here the CDR3 DNA reads TGTGCCAGCAGCCAAGATAGAATCGACTACGAGCAGTACTTC.

The chain is built from TRBV4-1 and TRBJ2-1, with 11 bases aligning to TRBD2. The CDR3 covers 17 residues. The germline V gene has CDR1 MGHRA and CDR2 YSYEKL. V shed 4 bases, J shed 4 bases, and the junction held 9 bases outside the gene matches. CDR3 in DNA: TGCGCCAGCAGCCCTCCCCCCATAGCGGGAGGGTACAATGAGCAGTTCTTC. It translates to CASSPPPIAGGYNEQFF.

In its sample, this clone was seen once. V usage is TRBV5-1 and J usage is TRBJ2-5; no reliable D call. Germline loops: CDR1 SGHRS, CDR2 YFSETQ. Between the trimmed V and J ends, which lost 0 bases and 1 base, there was a span of 10 bases. This CDR3 has 15 residues. CDR3 sequence: CASSLAGRFQETQYF. In DNA, the CDR3 is TGCGCCAGCAGCTTGGCCGGACGGTTCCAAGAGACCCAGTACTTC.

In regard to this clone: Within the sample, other DNA sequences also encode this same CDR3. The chain combines TRBV10-3 with TRBJ1-1, with D perhaps matching TRBD1 (5 bases). The CDR3 consists of 13 residues. V was cut by 4 bases and J by 2 bases, with 8 bases left in between. Per the germline V gene, CDR1 is ENHRY and CDR2 is SYGVKD. In nucleotides, the CDR3 is TGTGCCATCAGTGGGGGGAGAAACACTGAAGCTTTCTTT. As protein: CAISGGRNTEAFF.

The chain employs TRBV28 and TRBJ1-5; D is possibly TRBD1 (6 bases). Germline V gene data show CDR1 as MDHEN and CDR2 as SYDVKM. The length of the CDR3 is 15 residues. With 6 bases removed from V and 3 bases from J, the gap between germline ends came to 15 bases. CDR3 region: CASRPGGADNQPQHF. The CDR3 DNA is TGTGCCAGCAGACCTGGGGGGGCGGACAATCAGCCCCAGCATTTT.

As regards this clone: Relative to the germline gene, one junction end is altered; a read error may explain this. The genes are TRBV4-3 and TRBJ2-1; weak D call: TRBD2 (6 bases). Germline V CDR1 and CDR2: LGHNA, YSLEER. This CDR3 spans 16 amino acids. The CDR3 is CASSEEIAGLNNEQFF. The CDR3, as DNA: TGCGCCAGCAGCGAAGAGATTGCGGGGCTCAACAATGAGCAGTTCTTC.

Regarding this clone: Relative to the germline gene, one junction end is altered; a read error may explain this. This chain connects TRBV25-1 to TRBJ1-2; no clear D gene. The germline CDR1 and CDR2 sequences are MGHDK and SYGVNS. The length of the CDR3 is 12 residues. The CDR3 protein is CASSDLKYAYTF. CDR3 sequence (DNA): TGTGCCAGCAGTGATCTCAAGTATGCCTACACCTTC.

The chain joins TRBV6-5 to TRBJ2-3, with D maybe TRBD1 (6 bases). V lost 6 bases and J 1 base, leaving 14 bases between the germline ends. The CDR3 spans 15 residues. Germline V gene lookup returns CDR1 MNHEY and CDR2 SVGAGI. CDR3 amino acids: CASRQGGSGTDTQYF. DNA of the CDR3: TGTGCCAGCAGACAAGGGGGATCGGGCACAGATACGCAGTATTTT.

The chain is built from TRBV7-2 and TRBJ2-3, with a weak D call TRBD2 (6 bases). V dropped 5 bases and J dropped 0 bases, with 15 bases sitting between them. The CDR3 loop spans 16 amino acids. Germline V gene lookup returns CDR1 SGHTA and CDR2 FQGNSA. The CDR3 region is CASSRGTKGSTDTQYF. CDR3 sequence (DNA): TGTGCCAGCAGCCGGGGGACGAAAGGGAGCACAGATACGCAGTATTTT. The variable domain in full, with the rest retrieved from reference TRBV7-2 and TRBJ2-3, is GAGVSQSPSNKVTEKGKDVELRCDPISGHTALYWYRQSLGQGLEFLIYFQGNSAPDKSGLPSDRFSAERTGGSVSTLTIQRTQQEDSAVYLCASSRGTKGSTDTQYFGPGTRLTVL.

The chain uses TRBV4-3 and TRBJ2-7; the match to TRBD1 covers 10 bases. Trimming removed 0 bases from V and 2 bases from J; junction bases left unmatched: 7. From germline, CDR1 is LGHNA and CDR2 YSLEER. The CDR3 runs 17 residues. The CDR3 coding sequence is TGCGCCAGCAGCCAAGAGCTAACCGGACAGGGGGCCTACGAGCAGTACTTC. Its translation: CASSQELTGQGAYEQYF.

The chain carries TRBV7-2 and TRBJ1-2; 7 bases map to TRBD1. From germline, CDR1 is SGHTA and CDR2 FQGNSA. This CDR3 contains 14 residues. With V trimmed by 1 base and J by 4 bases, 3 bases remained unmatched. The CDR3 DNA reads TGTGCCAGCAGCTTAGGAGGGGGCAGCTATGGCTACACCTTC. It is translated as CASSLGGGSYGYTF.

The chain employs TRBV6-6 and TRBJ1-5; possible D gene TRBD1, 5 bases. Trimming left V 9 bases short and J 11 bases short, with 20 bases between. The CDR3 loop spans 13 amino acids. CDR1 and CDR2 from the germline V gene are MNHNY and SVGAGI (reference sequence). CDR3 nucleotide sequence: TGTGCCAGTCGACCGGGCCCCAGGGTGGCCCAGCATTTT. Translation: CASRPGPRVAQHF.

This chain joins TRBV11-2 and TRBJ1-1, with D maybe TRBD1 (6 bases). V dropped 0 bases and J dropped 7 bases, with 21 bases sitting between them. The CDR3 covers 17 residues. From germline, CDR1 is SGHAT and CDR2 FQNNGV. The CDR3 is CASSLESAGVGGGEAFF. The CDR3 coding sequence is TGTGCCAGCAGCTTAGAATCGGCAGGGGTTGGGGGAGGTGAAGCTTTCTTT.

The chain combines TRBV6-5 with TRBJ2-7, with 9 positions matching TRBD1. The CDR3 length is 15 residues. Germline V gives CDR1 MNHEY, CDR2 SVGAGI. V lost 0 bases to trimming and J lost 2 bases; unmatched junction nucleotides: 2. CDR3 region: CASSYSGQGPYEQYF. The CDR3 bases are TGTGCCAGCAGTTACTCGGGACAGGGTCCCTACGAGCAGTACTTC.

The rearrangement joins TRBV7-6 to TRBJ1-2, with 9 bases fitting TRBD1. The CDR3 sequence is 14 residues long. From germline, CDR1 is SGHVS and CDR2 FNYEAQ. J lost 1 base, V lost 5 bases, and 2 bases had no gene match. The CDR3 bases are TGTGCCAGCAGCCCGGGACAGGGTAACTATGGCTACACCTTC. Its translation is CASSPGQGNYGYTF.

In DNA form, the CDR3 reads TGTGCCAGTAGTGCAGGGCGCCTTGAAGCTTTCTTT. Its protein is CASSAGRLEAFF. The V call is TRBV19, the J call TRBJ1-1; possible D gene TRBD1, 5 bases. V was shortened by 5 bases and J by 7 bases, with 11 bases between the two germline ends. Looked up from germline, CDR1 is LNHDA and CDR2 is SQIVND (reference sequence). The length of the CDR3 is 12 residues.